This T cell receptor beta chain was identified during a study of beta chain features in type 1 diabetes. A word on this clone: Its antigen is undetermined.

Expressed TCRB transcripts were sequenced after all isolated RNA was converted to cDNA. Repertoires were generated with immunoSEQ multiplex PCR, while TCRdb's copy carries only in-frame clones and drops some. The table shows some 160,000 clones, with around 8.4% occurring only once. Overall study results and limits: Shorter TCRB CDR3s, moderately but significantly so, were found in Type 1 diabetes patients in all four CD4+ subsets.

The CDR3 sequence is 18 residues long. Looked up from germline, CDR1 is KGHSH and CDR2 is LQKENI. Trimming took off 0 bases at V and 0 bases at J, with 12 bases between the two ends. The TCR was taken from a woman younger than 30 with type 1 diabetes. Specimen: central memory CD4+ T cells from blood. The J gene is TRBJ2-6, the V gene TRBV18; D is uncertain. CDR3 sequence: CASSPPSQANSGANVLTF. CDR3 DNA: TGTGCCAGCTCACCACCTTCCCAGGCGAACTCTGGGGCCAACGTCCTGACTTTC. The full variable domain, completed using reference TRBV18 and TRBJ2-6, is NAGVMQNPRHLVRRRGQEARLRCSPMKGHSHVYWYRQLPEEGLKFMVYLQKENIIDESGMPKERFSAEFPKEGPSILRIQQVVRGDSAAYFCASSPPSQANSGANVLTFGAGSRLTVL.